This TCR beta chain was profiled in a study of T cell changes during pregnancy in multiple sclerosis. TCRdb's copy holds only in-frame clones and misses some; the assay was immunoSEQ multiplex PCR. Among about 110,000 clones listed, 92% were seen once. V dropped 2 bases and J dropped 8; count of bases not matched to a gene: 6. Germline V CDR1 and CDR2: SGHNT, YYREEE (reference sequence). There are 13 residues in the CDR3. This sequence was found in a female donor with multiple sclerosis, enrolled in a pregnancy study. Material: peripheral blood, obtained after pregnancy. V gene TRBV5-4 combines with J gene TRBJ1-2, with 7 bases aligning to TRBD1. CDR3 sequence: CASSFGQGGGYTF. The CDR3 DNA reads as TGTGCCAGCAGCTTTGGGCAGGGGGGCGGCTACACCTTC.